This entry lists 16 T cell receptor beta chains sequenced from one sample in a study of breast tumors, draining lymph nodes, adjacent tissues (dated by TCRdb to about 2016). Library creation used multiplex PCR. These reads were obtained on an Illumina HiSeq 2000. TCRdb reprocessed the public reads (quality trimming at Q25 with fastp, clone calling with MiXCR) and kept in-frame beta chains. Entries that share a CDR3 protein sequence are merged under the most common genes and DNA. Here the sample has some 200,000 distinct CDR3 sequences; roughly 31% occur a single time. The ten largest clones add up to roughly 4.3% of the sample. The lymph node samples were taken from the axillary draining lymph nodes of breast cancer patients. Sequenced input: axillary lymph node tissue. Every receptor here comes from a female donor with breast cancer. Some clones in this sample may be carry-over from other donors' samples.

This clonotype was recorded at least ten times. The rearrangement links TRBV2 to TRBJ2-7, with D unclear. Germline CDR1 reads SNHLY; CDR2 reads FYNNEI. V lost 3 bases, J lost 0 bases, and 15 bases lay in between. The CDR3 sequence is 16 residues long. The CDR3 DNA reads TGTGCCAGCAGTGACGCTGTAGCCAGGAGCTCCTACGAGCAGTACTTC. It is translated as CASSDAVARSSYEQYF.

This clonotype was counted only a few times. J is TRBJ1-2 and V is TRBV3-1; maybe TRBD1 (5 bases). The V end lost 5 bases, the J end lost 2 bases, and 12 bases lay between the germline ends. The CDR3 consists of 14 residues. The germline V gene has CDR1 LGHDT and CDR2 YNNKEL (reference sequence). CDR3 protein: CASSGSGTNYGYTF. As DNA, the CDR3 is TGTGCCAGCAGCGGCAGCGGGACCAACTATGGCTACACCTTC.

The chain has TRBV29-1 and TRBJ2-7; D is possibly TRBD2 (6 bases). This CDR3 is built from 13 residues. Per germline, CDR1 SQVTM and CDR2 ANQGSEA. V lost 8 bases and J 5 bases, leaving 19 bases between the germline ends. CDR3 in DNA: TGCAGCAGGGCGGCTAGCGTTTTGGACGAGCAGTACTTC. Residues: CSRAASVLDEQYF.

This clonotype was recorded at least ten times. The V gene is TRBV12-3 or TRBV12-4, the J gene TRBJ1-5, with D unresolved. The CDR3 runs 13 residues. V was shortened by 2 bases and J by 7 bases, with 9 bases between the two germline ends. The CDR3 is CASSLFKGQPQHF. Written as DNA, the CDR3 is TGTGCCAGCAGTTTATTTAAAGGCCAGCCCCAGCATTTT.

This clonotype came up many times. V and J are TRBV20-1 and TRBJ2-7; 10 bases map to TRBD2. V gave up 4 bases and J gave up 5 bases; unmatched junction bases: 5. CDR3 length: 13 residues. Germline V gives CDR1 DFQATT, CDR2 SNEGSKA (reference sequence). The CDR3 nucleotides read TGCAGTGCTATGACTAGCGGGCCCCACGAGCAGTACTTC. Protein: CSAMTSGPHEQYF.

In its sample, this clonotype was seen once. The rearrangement uses TRBV11-2 and TRBJ2-7; no definite D call. There are 14 residues in the CDR3. Germline loops: CDR1 SGHAT, CDR2 FQNNGV. Trimming took off 3 bases at V and 2 bases at J, with 11 bases between the two ends. The CDR3, as DNA: TGTGCCAGCAGCTTGCGTCCGGAAACCTACGAGCAGTACTTC. Encoded protein: CASSLRPETYEQYF.

The chain carries TRBV30 and TRBJ2-4; D gene ambiguous. The CDR3 extends over 15 amino acids. Per the germline V gene, CDR1 is GTSNPN and CDR2 is SVGIG (reference sequence). Trimming cost V 0 bases and J 0 bases, with 9 bases left between them. The CDR3 protein is CAWSVTRLAKNIQYF. Written as DNA, the CDR3 is TGTGCCTGGAGTGTGACCCGTCTAGCCAAAAACATTCAGTACTTC.

A remark on this clonotype: This may stem from a read error, because a much larger clone lies one nucleotide away. V usage is TRBV6-5 and J usage is TRBJ2-7, with 7 bases identical to TRBD1. Germline V gene sequence: CDR1 MNHEY, CDR2 SVGAGI. The CDR3 is 12 amino acids. Trimming removed 4 bases from V and 9 bases from J; junction bases left unmatched: 6. This CDR3 is CASSLQGLGQYF. DNA of the CDR3: TGTGCCAGCAGTTTACAGGGGCTGGGGCAGTACTTC.

This clonotype was counted ten times or more. The chain is built from TRBV28 and TRBJ1-4; 9 positions agree with TRBD1. Germline V CDR1 and CDR2: MDHEN, SYDVKM. V dropped 6 bases and J dropped 8; count of bases not matched to a gene: 7. The CDR3 loop spans 14 amino acids. The CDR3 protein is CASSGDRVMEKLFF. CDR3 bases: TGTGCCAGCAGCGGGGACAGGGTAATGGAAAAACTGTTTTTT. The whole variable domain, filled in from reference TRBV28 and TRBJ1-4, reads DVKVTQSSRYLVKRTGEKVFLECVQDMDHENMFWYRQDPGLGLRLIYFSYDVKMKEKGDIPEGYSVSREKKERFSLILESASTNQTSMYLCASSGDRVMEKLFFGSGTQLSVL.

This clonotype was seen at least ten times. The rearrangement links TRBV7-9 to TRBJ2-3; maybe TRBD2 (6 bases). CDR3 size: 15 residues. From germline, CDR1 is SEHNR and CDR2 FQNEAQ (reference sequence). V lost 7 bases and J lost 4, with 18 bases in between. In DNA form, the CDR3 reads TGTGCCAGCACCTTGACTAGTGGGCTCCCAGATACGCAGTATTTT. Translating gives CASTLTSGLPDTQYF. The whole variable domain, filled in from reference TRBV7-9 and TRBJ2-3, reads DTGVSQNPRHKITKRGQNVTFRCDPISEHNRLYWYRQTLGQGPEFLTYFQNEAQLEKSRLLSDRFSAERPKGSFSTLEIQRTEQGDSAMYLCASTLTSGLPDTQYFGPGTRLTVL.

Ten or more counts support this clonotype. V is TRBV20-1 and J is TRBJ2-1; D may be TRBD2 (6 bases). This CDR3 spans 15 amino acids. The V end lost 6 bases, the J end lost 5 bases, and 20 bases lay between the germline ends. Germline CDR1 reads DFQATT; CDR2 reads SNEGSKA (reference sequence). Here the CDR3 reads CSAQGRILPDNEQFF. Written as DNA, the CDR3 is TGCAGTGCCCAAGGGAGGATACTCCCTGACAATGAGCAGTTCTTC.

This clonotype was observed at least ten times. The chain couples TRBV5-1 to TRBJ2-2; 14 bases map to TRBD2. CDR3 size: 17 residues. The germline V gene has CDR1 SGHRS and CDR2 YFSETQ. V was clipped by 4 bases and J by 5 bases; unmatched bases: 7. The CDR3 DNA is TGCGCCAGCAGCCCACTGGGACTAGCGGGGGTTACCGGGGAGCTGTTTTTT. It translates to CASSPLGLAGVTGELFF.

At least ten counts were recorded for this clonotype. The J gene is TRBJ2-5, the V gene TRBV2; 8 bases map to TRBD2. After removal of 6 bases from V and 9 bases from J, the junction contained 15 bases not matched to a gene. Per the germline V gene, CDR1 is SNHLY and CDR2 is FYNNEI. The CDR3 is made up of 15 amino acids. CDR3 sequence: CASRVVTSGSGAQYF. The CDR3 DNA reads as TGTGCCAGCAGAGTTGTAACTAGCGGTTCGGGGGCCCAGTACTTC.

The chain couples TRBV7-2 to TRBJ2-7, with 9 bases matching TRBD1. The CDR3 is made up of 15 amino acids. V lost 3 bases and J lost 4; bases outside the gene matches: 7. CDR1 and CDR2 (germline): SGHTA, FQGNSA. CDR3 bases: TGTGCCAGCAGCTTGGCGGGACAGGGACCTTACGAGCAGTACTTC. Its translation: CASSLAGQGPYEQYF.

At least ten counts were recorded for this clonotype. This chain connects TRBV9 to TRBJ1-5; 9 positions match TRBD1. From germline, CDR1 is SGDLS and CDR2 YYNGEE. With 7 bases clipped from V and 5 bases from J, the junction kept 4 bases outside the gene matches. The CDR3 spans 13 residues. Here the CDR3 DNA reads TGTGCCAGCGGGACAGGGAATGATCAGCCCCAGCATTTT. Translated: CASGTGNDQPQHF.

J is TRBJ1-5 and V is TRBV2; D is unclear. CDR3 length: 14 amino acids. The V end lost 1 base, the J end lost 11 bases, and 15 bases lay between the germline ends. Germline CDR1 SNHLY, CDR2 FYNNEI. In DNA form, the CDR3 reads TGTGCCAGCAGTGAAGGTCCGATTCAAGAGACCCAGCATTTT. It yields the protein CASSEGPIQETQHF.